This T cell receptor beta chain was captured in a study of cytomegalovirus exposure and HLA in healthy donors (dated by TCRdb to the late 2010s). The study in broad terms: The 500 to 800 repertoires of the first cohort and the roughly 110 validation repertoires were produced on the same platform, according to a later analysis. The study aimed to test whether signatures of past pathogen exposure could be identified by cataloging public T cell receptors. Besides the first cohort of some 670 subjects, a separate validation cohort made up of some 110 different subjects was used. To predict cytomegalovirus infection status, the study combined high-throughput TCR immunosequencing, statistical association of individual TCRs with disease status, and machine learning. Overall study results and their limits: A later analysis lacked HLA typing for the validation cohort, so it scored co-occurrence in that cohort across all 120 or so repertoires. Subsequent analysis determined that TCRs grouped into clusters in the first cohort also showed a tendency toward co-occurrence across the 120 or so validation repertoires, and roughly 94% of cluster scores exceeded 0. The study listed 150 to 200 TCR beta chains as associated with cytomegalovirus. The classifier was reported to diagnose cytomegalovirus status with high specificity and sensitivity in both the original and validation cohorts. The authors suggested that the approach could potentially be generalized to other disease states and immunological phenotypes. Most TCR sequences were observed very rarely across donors, whereas some public TCRs were present in many individuals. In vitro tests confirmed that a few of the cytomegalovirus-associated TCR beta chains recognize cytomegalovirus antigens.

Comment on this clone: Its antigen is unknown. The input lacks base qualities; no much larger clone sits a single base away.

The donors belonged to the validation cohort of over a hundred subjects, which was separate from the roughly 670-subject first cohort. The library was made by the immunoSEQ multiplex PCR assay. Processing in the source paper ran as follows. A statistical classification framework was built to diagnose cytomegalovirus status from the catalog of TCR beta chain sequences. The immuneACCESS repertoire file appears here via TCRdb, limited to in-frame rearrangements. These files lack a portion of the clones; in checked studies, under half of the deficit traces to unresolved V genes, and the cause of the others is not known. Clone size and V and J calls were adopted from that table, with D and trimming inferred from the DNA. Across this sample there are some 170,000 clones, with 75% to 90% seen only once. The ten largest make up 2% to 2.5% of the sample. The source material was PBMCs. This TCR came from a woman aged 18-35 years in good health and CMV-seronegative.

The DNA is as follows: TGCGCCAGCAGCCAAGAGGTCGGGACCGCATTTATAGCGGGAACTGCGACCGGGGAGCTGTTTTTT. The translation is CASSQEVGTAFIAGTATGELFF. The receptor chain draws on TRBV4-1 and TRBJ2-2; 8 middle bases align to TRBD2. CDR3 length: 22 amino acids, cysteine to phenylalanine. Of all the DNA, just the CDR3 is kept, 66 bases in frame from base 1. The germline V gene gives CDR1 as MGHRA and CDR2 as YSYEKL. Compared with germline, V lacks 0 bases and J lacks 5 bases; bases without a gene match: 23.